Listed here are 26 T cell receptor beta chains from one sample, sequenced in a study of blood T cell repertoires in COVID-19. Measured with immunoSEQ multiplex PCR; TCRdb has only the in-frame clones, and not every one. This sample yields a few hundred thousand clones, of which 65% to 90% are seen a single time; 7.2% belongs to the top ten. The sequencing sample was made of peripheral blood. These receptors were obtained from a human donor in a cohort sampled during active COVID-19.

V gene TRBV5-1 combines with J gene TRBJ1-1; D is possibly TRBD1 (5 bases). V was shortened by 2 bases and J by 4 bases, with 15 bases between the two germline ends. Germline V lookup: CDR1 SGHRS, CDR2 YFSETQ. CDR3 length: 15 amino acids. The CDR3, as DNA: TGCGCCAGCAGCTTTGCAGGGCGATCAGGCACTGAAGCTTTCTTT. Its translation: CASSFAGRSGTEAFF.

V and J are TRBV7-3 and TRBJ2-2; no clear D gene. The CDR3 extends over 14 amino acids. The germline V gene has CDR1 SGHTA and CDR2 FQGTGA. V lost 2 bases, J lost 7 bases, and 11 bases lay in between. The CDR3 nucleotides are TGTGCCAGCAGCTTAGCCCCCCCGGTCGGGGAGCTGTTTTTT. Translating gives CASSLAPPVGELFF.

This clone was picked up a small number of times. The chain links TRBV5-6 to TRBJ1-1; the D is unclear. The CDR3 has 13 amino acids. Germline V gene data show CDR1 as SGHDT and CDR2 as YYEEEE. V was shortened by 0 bases and J by 3 bases, with 6 bases between the two germline ends. Written as DNA, the CDR3 is TGTGCCAGCAGCTTGGATTCGGACACTGAAGCTTTCTTT. It codes for CASSLDSDTEAFF.

The genes are TRBV6-5 and TRBJ2-2; 10 bases agree with TRBD1. J was trimmed by 3 bases and V by 4 bases; bases with no gene match: 2. Per germline, CDR1 MNHEY and CDR2 SVGAGI. CDR3 length: 15 amino acids. The CDR3 reads CASSSGQGYTGELFF. CDR3 coding DNA: TGTGCCAGCAGTTCGGGACAGGGGTACACCGGGGAGCTGTTTTTT.

This clone was seen just once. The J gene is TRBJ2-5, the V gene TRBV6-5; unclear D gene. CDR1 and CDR2 (germline): MNHEY, SVGAGI. CDR3 length: 11 residues. Trimming pared 4 bases from V and 2 bases from J, leaving 2 bases between. The CDR3 nucleotides are TGTGCCAGCAGTTTACAAGAGACCCAGTACTTC. This codes for CASSLQETQYF.

The genes are TRBV2 and TRBJ2-5, with 7 bases matching TRBD2. Trimming at V came to 0 bases and at J to 3 bases, leaving 4 bases not matched to a gene. The CDR3 runs 15 residues. Per the germline V gene, CDR1 is SNHLY and CDR2 is FYNNEI. Here the CDR3 DNA reads TGTGCCAGCAGTGAAGCGGTGGCGGGGGAAGAGACCCAGTACTTC. This encodes CASSEAVAGEETQYF.

This clone was counted only a few times. The chain employs TRBV5-6 and TRBJ2-2; D unclear. Germline V gene data show CDR1 as SGHDT and CDR2 as YYEEEE. The V and J ends lost 3 bases and 5 bases respectively, with 8 bases between them. The CDR3 sequence is 13 residues long. The CDR3 DNA sequence: TGTGCCAGCAGCTCGGGTGCGACCGGGGAGCTGTTTTTT. This codes for CASSSGATGELFF.

This clone was seen more than once but under ten times. The V and J genes are TRBV6-5 and TRBJ1-2, with unresolved D. The CDR3 sequence is 14 residues long. The germline gives CDR1 MNHEY, CDR2 SVGAGI. V gave up 0 bases and J gave up 8 bases, with 13 bases separating them. The DNA of the CDR3 is TGTGCCAGCAGTTACTCGCGGGGTTTTGGCGGCTACACCTTC. This translates into CASSYSRGFGGYTF.

This chain links TRBV5-1 with TRBJ2-3; tentative D call: TRBD1 (6 bases). The CDR3 covers 16 residues. Germline V gene sequence: CDR1 SGHRS, CDR2 YFSETQ. V was cut by 3 bases and J by 0 bases, with 14 bases left in between. CDR3 protein: CASSSAGAGSTDTQYF. CDR3 bases: TGCGCCAGCAGCTCCGCAGGGGCGGGTAGCACAGATACGCAGTATTTT.

V is TRBV5-1 and J is TRBJ2-7, with a weak D call TRBD1 (5 bases). V dropped 4 bases and J dropped 3 bases, with 5 bases sitting between them. Per the germline V gene, CDR1 is SGHRS and CDR2 is YFSETQ. The CDR3 contains 11 residues. Here the CDR3 reads CASSDSYEQYF. CDR3 sequence (DNA): TGCGCCAGCAGCGACAGCTACGAGCAGTACTTC.

The genes are TRBV5-1 and TRBJ1-1; D is ambiguous. The CDR3 sequence is 11 residues long. Trimming took off 5 bases at V and 8 bases at J, with 10 bases between the two ends. Germline V gene lookup returns CDR1 SGHRS and CDR2 YFSETQ. CDR3 nucleotide sequence: TGCGCCAGCAGTCCGGGGTCCGAAGCTTTCTTT. It translates to CASSPGSEAFF.

This clone was recorded a few times. The CDR3 sequence is CASSLRAEAFF. CDR3 nucleotides: TGTGCCAGCAGCTTAAGAGCTGAAGCTTTCTTT. V usage is TRBV7-9 and J usage is TRBJ1-1; D is unclear. This CDR3 has 11 amino acids. Trimming removed 2 bases from V and 6 bases from J, with 4 bases in between. Germline assignment: CDR1 SEHNR and CDR2 FQNEAQ (reference sequence).

This chain links TRBV19 with TRBJ1-2; D is uncertain. This CDR3 is 13 amino acids long. V was clipped by 6 bases and J by 7 bases, with 15 bases between them. The V gene's germline CDR1 is LNHDA and CDR2 SQIVND (reference sequence). The CDR3 coding sequence is TGTGCCAGTAGCTTCAGGCGCGGGAGTGGCTACACCTTC. Its translation: CASSFRRGSGYTF.

The rearrangement links TRBV29-1 to TRBJ2-7, with TRBD1 as a possible D gene (6 bases). CDR1 is SQVTM, CDR2 ANQGSEA, per germline. The CDR3 has 14 amino acids. V was trimmed by 1 base and J by 2 bases, leaving 12 bases between them. The CDR3 loop reads CSVEARGTTYEQYF. The CDR3 DNA follows: TGCAGCGTTGAAGCGAGGGGGACGACCTACGAGCAGTACTTC.

In the case of this clone: It differs at one base from a far larger clone, so likely a read error. The chain employs TRBV14 and TRBJ1-1; D is unclear. Trimming removed 1 base at V and 1 base at J, with 4 bases between. The CDR3 loop spans 13 amino acids. Per germline, CDR1 SGHDN and CDR2 FVKESK. The CDR3, as DNA: TGTGCCAGCAGCCAAGTCGGGAACACTGAAGCTTTCTTT. This encodes CASSQVGNTEAFF. The whole variable domain, remainder taken from reference TRBV14 and TRBJ1-1, is EAGVTQFPSHSVIEKGQTVTLRCDPISGHDNLYWYRRVMGKEIKFLLHFVKESKQDESGMPNNRFLAERTGGTYSTLKVQPAELEDSGVYFCASSQVGNTEAFFGQGTRLTVV.

The chain employs TRBV19 and TRBJ1-2; D is undetermined. Looked up from germline, CDR1 is LNHDA and CDR2 is SQIVND (reference sequence). Deletions cut 3 bases from V and 4 bases from J, with 12 bases between. The CDR3 sequence is 14 residues long. CDR3 sequence reads: CASSIITEGYGYTF. The CDR3 nucleotides read TGTGCCAGTAGTATTATTACAGAGGGCTATGGCTACACCTTC.

The rearrangement links TRBV11-2 to TRBJ2-5; 11 bases are shared with TRBD1. The CDR3 runs to 16 residues. The V gene end was trimmed by 5 bases and the J gene end by 9 bases; junction bases not matched to a gene: 14. The germline V gene has CDR1 SGHAT and CDR2 FQNNGV. CDR3 nucleotides: TGTGCCAGCAGCGGGAGCCGGGACAGGGGGTCATCGGCCCAGTACTTC. It translates to CASSGSRDRGSSAQYF.

This chain links TRBV10-3 with TRBJ2-7; 8 nucleotides agree with TRBD1. Germline V lookup: CDR1 ENHRY, CDR2 SYGVKD. This CDR3 spans 12 amino acids. Unmatched junction bases numbered 9, after V lost 10 bases and J lost 7 bases. CDR3 DNA: TGTGCCACCGGCCCAGGGGGCAGGGAGCAGTACTTC. Translation gives CATGPGGREQYF.

The rearrangement joins TRBV5-1 to TRBJ1-4; TRBD1 is a possible D gene (5 bases). Germline V lookup: CDR1 SGHRS, CDR2 YFSETQ. The V and J ends lost 0 bases and 6 bases respectively, with 9 bases between them. This CDR3 is 14 amino acids long. CDR3 DNA sequence: TGCGCCAGCAGCTTGGTTCAGGGTGATGAAAAACTGTTTTTT. Residues: CASSLVQGDEKLFF.

The V gene is TRBV5-8, the J gene TRBJ1-6; TRBD1 is a possible D gene (6 bases). The germline V and J ends were trimmed by 4 bases and 6 bases, with 8 bases remaining between them. Germline lookup yields CDR1 SGHTS and CDR2 YDEGEE. The CDR3 is 13 residues long. The CDR3 DNA follows: TGTGCCAGCAGCACAGGGCCTAATTCACCCCTCCACTTT. This translates into CASSTGPNSPLHF. The full variable domain, rest sourced from reference TRBV5-8 and TRBJ1-6, is EAGVTQSPTHLIKTRGQQATLRCSPISGHTSVYWYQQALGLGLQFLLWYDEGEERNRGNFPPRFSGRQFPNYSSELNVNALELEDSALYLCASSTGPNSPLHFGNGTRLTVT.

V and J are TRBV24-1 and TRBJ2-7; D is uncertain. V shed 6 bases and J shed 7 bases, with 12 bases lying between them. This CDR3 is 12 amino acids long. Germline values: CDR1 KGHDR, CDR2 SFDVKD. The CDR3 DNA reads as TGTGCCACCAGTCACCGTACAACGGAGCAGTACTTC. Amino acid sequence: CATSHRTTEQYF.

The CDR3 DNA reads TGTGCCAGCAGCACCACGAGGAGTAGCAGGGGCACAGATACGCAGTATTTT. Protein: CASSTTRSSRGTDTQYF. The chain is built from TRBV3-1 (or the pseudogene TRBV3-2) and TRBJ2-3; D might be TRBD1 (5 bases). The CDR3 covers 17 residues. CDR1 and CDR2 from the germline V gene are LGHDT and YNNKEL (reference sequence). Trimming removed 5 bases at V and 1 base at J, with 19 bases between.

CDR3 coding DNA: TGCGCCAGCAGCTTTGGACAGCCTGCTAACACTGAAGCTTTCTTT. Translation: CASSFGQPANTEAFF. The genes are TRBV5-1 and TRBJ1-1; D is possibly TRBD1 (6 bases). Trimming shortened V by 2 bases and J by 2 bases, and 13 bases separated the two germline ends. Germline CDR1 and CDR2: SGHRS and YFSETQ. This CDR3 region has 15 residues.

The chain employs TRBV24-1 and TRBJ2-7, with D perhaps matching TRBD2 (5 bases). The germline CDR1 and CDR2 sequences are KGHDR and SFDVKD. Trimming stripped 5 bases from V and 9 bases from J, with 7 bases between. CDR3 length: 10 amino acids. The CDR3 nucleotides read TGTGCCACCAGTGTTCGGGGGCAGTACTTC. Its protein product is CATSVRGQYF.

The chain has TRBV9 and TRBJ1-2; no definite D call. The CDR3 has 13 amino acids. Germline V gives CDR1 SGDLS, CDR2 YYNGEE. V was cut by 1 base and J by 6 bases, with 10 bases left in between. The CDR3 here is CASSVPGSNGYTF. CDR3 nucleotides: TGTGCCAGCAGCGTACCGGGAAGCAATGGCTACACCTTC.

J is TRBJ1-2 and V is TRBV6-5, with D unresolved. This CDR3 is 13 amino acids long. CDR1 is MNHEY and CDR2 is SVGAGI in the germline V gene. Trimming took off 10 bases at V and 3 bases at J, with 15 bases between the two ends. This chain's CDR3 is CATRYAGDYGYTF. In DNA form, the CDR3 reads TGTGCCACCCGTTATGCGGGCGACTATGGCTACACCTTC.